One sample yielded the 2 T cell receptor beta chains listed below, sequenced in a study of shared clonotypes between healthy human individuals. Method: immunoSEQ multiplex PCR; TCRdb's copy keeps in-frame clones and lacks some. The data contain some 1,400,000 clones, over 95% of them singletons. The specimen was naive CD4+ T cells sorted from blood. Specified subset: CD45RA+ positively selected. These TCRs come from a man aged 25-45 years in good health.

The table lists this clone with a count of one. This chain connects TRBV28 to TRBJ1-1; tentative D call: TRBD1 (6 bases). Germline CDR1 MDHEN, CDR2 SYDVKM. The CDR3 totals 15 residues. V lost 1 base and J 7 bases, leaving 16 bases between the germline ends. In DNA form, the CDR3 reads TGTGCCAGCAGTTTATACGGCAGGGGAGGGATTGAAGCTTTCTTT. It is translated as CASSLYGRGGIEAFF.

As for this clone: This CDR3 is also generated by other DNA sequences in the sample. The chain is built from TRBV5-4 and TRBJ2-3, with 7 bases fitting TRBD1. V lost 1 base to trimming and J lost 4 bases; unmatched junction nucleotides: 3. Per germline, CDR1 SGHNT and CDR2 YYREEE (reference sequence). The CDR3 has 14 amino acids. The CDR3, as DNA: TGTGCCAGCAGCTTGCCGCAGGGGGCAGATACGCAGTATTTT. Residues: CASSLPQGADTQYF.